Sequencing of this TCR beta chain was carried out in a study of cytomegalovirus exposure and HLA in healthy donors. Primers included in the PCR were 60 Vbeta and 13 Jbeta primers. Repertoires were generated with immunoSEQ multiplex PCR, while TCRdb's copy carries only in-frame clones and drops some. The repertoire holds over 100,000 clones, around 79% seen once, with approximately 2% in the top ten. The specimen was PBMCs. The origin of this receptor is a woman in her thirties or forties in good health and CMV-seropositive.

The CDR3 coding sequence is TGTGCCACCACCCAAGGGGGCACAGATACGCAGTATTTT. Translation: CATTQGGTDTQYF. V is TRBV15 and J is TRBJ2-3; a possible D gene is TRBD1 (5 bases). Germline CDR1 LNHNV, CDR2 YYDKDF (reference sequence). The CDR3 has 13 residues. V was pared by 7 bases and J by 1 base, with 9 bases between.